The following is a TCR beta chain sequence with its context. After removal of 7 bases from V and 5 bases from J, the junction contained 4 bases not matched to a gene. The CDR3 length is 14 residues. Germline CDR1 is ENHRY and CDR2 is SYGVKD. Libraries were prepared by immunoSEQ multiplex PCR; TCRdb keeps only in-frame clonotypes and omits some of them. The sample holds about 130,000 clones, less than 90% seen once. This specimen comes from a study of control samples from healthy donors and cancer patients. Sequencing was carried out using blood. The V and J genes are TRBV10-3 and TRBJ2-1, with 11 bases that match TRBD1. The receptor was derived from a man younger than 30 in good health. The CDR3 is CAITGTGGHNEQFF. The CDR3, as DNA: TGTGCCATCACTGGGACAGGGGGTCACAATGAGCAGTTCTTC.